The 13 T cell receptor beta chains listed next were all sequenced from one sample in a study of identical twins. TCRdb recomputed calls from the 5' RACE reads with MiXCR, one row per CDR3 protein. The sample lists about 530,000 distinct CDR3 sequences, about a fifth occurring once. These data were likewise used in another study, on yellow fever vaccine responses in identical twins.

Source material: CD4+ T cells sorted from blood. The source of these receptors is a woman between 18 and 30 years old in good health.

The gene calls are TRBV20-1 and TRBJ1-5; 8 nucleotides align to TRBD1. Germline V gives CDR1 DFQATT, CDR2 SNEGSKA (reference sequence). The CDR3 loop spans 14 amino acids. Trimming removed 3 bases from V and 4 bases from J; junction bases left unmatched: 5. The CDR3 DNA sequence: TGCAGTGCTAGCCCGGGACAGGCAAATCAGCCCCAGCATTTT. As protein: CSASPGQANQPQHF.

The chain recombines TRBV7-8 with TRBJ1-5; 10 nucleotides match TRBD1. The junction had 5 bases not matched to a gene; V was cut back by 5 bases and J by 1 base. The CDR3 covers 16 residues. Looked up from germline, CDR1 is SGHVS and CDR2 is FQNEAQ. CDR3 region: CASSPGQGTSNQPQHF. For the CDR3, the DNA is TGTGCCAGCAGCCCGGGACAGGGGACAAGCAATCAGCCCCAGCATTTT.

The CDR3 sequence is CASSQGVGAFYEQYF. DNA of the CDR3: TGTGCCAGCAGCCAAGGAGTAGGGGCTTTCTACGAGCAGTACTTC. The rearrangement uses TRBV3-1 and TRBJ2-7, with D possibly being TRBD1 (5 bases). V was clipped by 1 base and J by 3 bases, with 13 bases between them. This CDR3 has 15 amino acids. The V gene's germline CDR1 is LGHDT and CDR2 YNNKEL (reference sequence).

The chain couples TRBV11-2 to TRBJ2-5, with 9 bases that match TRBD1. The V segment lost 8 bases and the J segment 4 bases; nucleotides outside the gene matches: 8. Looked up from germline, CDR1 is SGHAT and CDR2 is FQNNGV. The CDR3 is 14 amino acids. CDR3 bases: TGTGCCAGCGGACCCAACAGGGGGCGAGAGACCCAGTACTTC. Its translation is CASGPNRGRETQYF. The full variable domain, completed using reference TRBV11-2 and TRBJ2-5, is EAGVAQSPRYKIIEKRQSVAFWCNPISGHATLYWYQQILGQGPKLLIQFQNNGVVDDSQLPKDRFSAERLKGVDSTLKIQPAKLEDSAVYLCASGPNRGRETQYFGPGTRLLVL.

CDR3 residues: CASSESRFGEQYV. The CDR3 DNA reads TGTGCCAGCAGCGAGAGCAGATTTGGCGAGCAGTACGTC. The chain employs TRBV3-1 and TRBJ2-7, with no clear D. The germline V gene encodes CDR1 LGHDT and CDR2 YNNKEL (reference sequence). This CDR3 has 13 amino acids. Trimming removed 5 bases at V and 6 bases at J, with 14 bases between.

The V and J genes are TRBV6-2 or TRBV6-3 and TRBJ2-1; TRBD2 matches at 14 bases. The J segment lost 2 bases and the V segment lost 2 bases, leaving 5 bases of the junction unmatched. The CDR3 spans 18 residues. CDR1 and CDR2 (germline): MNHEY, SVGEGT. CDR3 DNA: TGTGCCAGCAGTTACAAGGGGACTAGCGGGAGTCCCTACAATGAGCAGTTCTTC. Protein sequence: CASSYKGTSGSPYNEQFF.

The chain is built from TRBV6-1 and TRBJ2-3; TRBD2 agrees at 7 bases. Germline lookup yields CDR1 MNHNS and CDR2 SASEGT. The ends lost 1 base at V and 0 bases at J; junction bases unmatched: 7. The CDR3 sequence is 17 residues long. CDR3 in amino acids: CASSEGGGRGSTDTQYF. The CDR3 coding sequence is TGTGCCAGCAGTGAAGGAGGCGGGAGAGGAAGCACAGATACGCAGTATTTT.

V gene TRBV12-3 or TRBV12-4 combines with J gene TRBJ2-7, with 7 bases lining up with TRBD2. Trimming cost V 2 bases and J 0 bases; bases outside gene matches: 4. There are 15 residues in the CDR3. The CDR3 sequence: CASSLLAEASYEQYF. The CDR3 DNA reads as TGTGCCAGCAGTTTACTAGCGGAGGCCTCCTACGAGCAGTACTTC.

The V and J genes are TRBV19 and TRBJ1-1; D is uncertain. The V end lost 6 bases, the J end lost 2 bases, and 13 bases lay between the germline ends. The CDR3 extends over 14 amino acids. The germline gives CDR1 LNHDA, CDR2 SQIVND (reference sequence). The CDR3 DNA reads as TGTGCCAGTAGAGCCGACCCCGCCAACACTGAAGCTTTCTTT. This codes for CASRADPANTEAFF.

The chain combines TRBV7-9 with TRBJ1-2; D is possibly TRBD1 (6 bases). CDR1 is SEHNR, CDR2 FQNEAQ, per germline (reference sequence). This CDR3 is built from 14 residues. The V end lost 4 bases, the J end lost 6 bases, and 15 bases lay between the germline ends. CDR3 coding DNA: TGTGCCAGCAGCTCAGGGACATTCGTCGATGGCTACACCTTC. It encodes CASSSGTFVDGYTF.

The rearrangement uses TRBV24-1 and TRBJ2-2; possibly TRBD1 for D (5 bases). The CDR3 extends over 14 amino acids. Trimming cost V 5 bases and J 4 bases, with 10 bases left between them. Germline values: CDR1 KGHDR, CDR2 SFDVKD. This CDR3 reads CATSGIGVTGELFF. CDR3 DNA: TGTGCCACCAGTGGTATAGGGGTCACCGGGGAGCTGTTTTTT.

The table lists this clonotype with a few counts. The rearrangement uses TRBV21-1 and TRBJ2-4; the D call of TRBD2 is as the table states it, not checked on the DNA. TRBV21-1 is a known pseudogene. The CDR3 runs to 14 residues. CDR3 residues: CASTPGLGIDIQYF. In DNA, the CDR3 is TGTGCCAGTACCCCGGGACTAGGTATCGACATTCAGTACTTC.

This clonotype has more than one count but fewer than ten. The chain couples TRBV2 to TRBJ2-5, with D perhaps TRBD2 (5 bases). This CDR3 has 14 amino acids. Trimming left V 6 bases short and J 3 bases short, with 14 bases between. From germline, CDR1 is SNHLY and CDR2 FYNNEI. For the CDR3, the DNA is TGTGCCAGCAGCAGCGGATTGCCCAAAGAGACCCAGTACTTC. This translates into CASSSGLPKETQYF.